The next 23 T cell receptor beta chains were all read from a single sample in a study of T-cell memory formation after mild COVID-19. TCRdb re-called the 5' RACE reads with MiXCR, one entry per CDR3 protein. The sample shows 300,000 to 400,000 distinct CDR3 sequences, around 15% of them seen only once. Sequencing was done on a sample of PBMCs or a T cell subset sorted from them (not recorded which). Every receptor here comes from a man aged 18 to 35 who had mild COVID-19 (a few samples of this study predate the infection). Cell type and time point are not known.

The chain links TRBV27 to TRBJ2-3, with unresolved D. V was clipped by 5 bases and J by 1 base, with 13 bases between them. The CDR3 loop spans 15 amino acids. Germline V gene data show CDR1 as MNHEY and CDR2 as SMNVEV (reference sequence). Written as DNA, the CDR3 is TGTGCCAGCAGTACTGCTTCTTCAGGCACAGATACGCAGTATTTT. Encoded protein: CASSTASSGTDTQYF.

In its sample, this clonotype was seen many times. V gene TRBV4-1 combines with J gene TRBJ2-7; 8 bases fit TRBD2. J lost 2 bases, V lost 4 bases, and 7 bases had no gene match. There are 15 residues in the CDR3. Germline V gene sequence: CDR1 MGHRA, CDR2 YSYEKL. This CDR3 reads CASSRETSATYEQYF. The CDR3 bases are TGCGCCAGCAGCCGGGAGACTAGCGCTACCTACGAGCAGTACTTC.

The V and J genes are TRBV7-9 and TRBJ2-7; D may be TRBD1 (5 bases). The germline V and J ends were trimmed by 7 bases and 0 bases, with 10 bases remaining between them. This CDR3 region has 13 residues. Germline CDR1 reads SEHNR; CDR2 reads FQNEAQ (reference sequence). The CDR3: CASTRASSYEQYV. The DNA of the CDR3 is TGTGCCAGCACCAGGGCAAGCTCCTACGAGCAGTACGTC.

This clonotype was observed a handful of times. V usage is TRBV20-1 and J usage is TRBJ2-5; no clear D. V lost 3 bases and J lost 4, with 3 bases in between. The CDR3 is 10 residues long. CDR1 and CDR2 (germline): DFQATT, SNEGSKA (reference sequence). The CDR3 DNA is TGCAGTGCTAGGGGAGAGACCCAGTACTTC. This translates into CSARGETQYF.

This CDR3 reads CASSLEGGGANEQFF. The CDR3 bases are TGCGCCAGCAGCCTAGAGGGCGGGGGGGCGAATGAGCAGTTCTTC. V is TRBV4-1 and J is TRBJ2-1, with 9 bases identical to TRBD2. The CDR3 is 15 residues long. V was clipped by 4 bases and J by 7 bases; unmatched bases: 8. Germline V CDR1 and CDR2: MGHRA, YSYEKL.

This clonotype was found a few times. This chain connects TRBV5-6 to TRBJ1-6, with a weak D call TRBD1 (5 bases). CDR3 length: 15 amino acids. Trimming took off 0 bases at V and 7 bases at J, with 11 bases between the two ends. Germline V gene lookup returns CDR1 SGHDT and CDR2 YYEEEE. CDR3 sequence: CASSLGPWGNSPLHF. In nucleotides, the CDR3 is TGTGCCAGCAGCTTGGGACCATGGGGGAATTCACCCCTCCACTTT.

The chain combines TRBV19 with TRBJ1-6; 8 bases are a match to TRBD1. Germline lookup yields CDR1 LNHDA and CDR2 SQIVND (reference sequence). The CDR3 sequence is 13 residues long. With 8 bases clipped from V and 7 bases from J, the junction kept 4 bases outside the gene matches. The CDR3 DNA is TGTGCCAGTGGGGACAGGACCAATTCACCCCTCCACTTT. Translated: CASGDRTNSPLHF.

This clonotype was counted between two and nine times. This chain links TRBV18 with TRBJ2-5, with no clear D. The CDR3 is 15 residues long. The V end was cut by 0 bases, the J end by 0 bases, with 8 bases between. Germline lookup yields CDR1 KGHSH and CDR2 LQKENI. The DNA of the CDR3 is TGTGCCAGCTCACCACCGCGGAAGGACCAAGAGACCCAGTACTTC. Translating it yields CASSPPRKDQETQYF.

In its sample, this clonotype was seen a few times. V and J are TRBV12-3 or TRBV12-4 and TRBJ2-3; D unresolved. The CDR3 spans 14 residues. V gave up 0 bases and J gave up 2 bases, with 6 bases separating them. In DNA form, the CDR3 reads TGTGCCAGCAGTTTAGCTTCCAACACAGATACGCAGTATTTT. Protein: CASSLASNTDTQYF.

This clonotype has a count of ten or more. The genes are TRBV5-1 and TRBJ2-5; D may be TRBD2 (6 bases). The germline V gene encodes CDR1 SGHRS and CDR2 YFSETQ. The CDR3 length is 14 residues. Trimming removed 2 bases at V and 7 bases at J, with 15 bases between. The CDR3 DNA sequence: TGCGCCAGCAGCTTACCAGCGGGTGAGAGGACCCAGTACTTC. Its protein is CASSLPAGERTQYF.

This clonotype was recorded a few times. The chain links TRBV7-3 to TRBJ2-5; TRBD2 aligns across 11 bases. Germline V lookup: CDR1 SGHTA, CDR2 FQGTGA. The J segment lost 4 bases and the V segment lost 2 bases, leaving 9 bases of the junction unmatched. The CDR3 runs to 17 residues. The CDR3 coding sequence is TGTGCCAGCAGCTTAGGCGATCTAGCGGGGGGCGCAGAGACCCAGTACTTC. It translates to CASSLGDLAGGAETQYF.

This chain joins TRBV11-1 and TRBJ1-1, with D possibly matching TRBD1 (5 bases). The CDR3 is 12 amino acids. Germline V gene data show CDR1 as SGHAT and CDR2 as FQDESV (reference sequence). V lost 7 bases and J 5 bases, leaving 11 bases between the germline ends. CDR3 in amino acids: CASTEGRTEAFF. In nucleotides, the CDR3 is TGTGCCAGCACGGAGGGGAGGACTGAAGCTTTCTTT.

The chain has TRBV6-2 or TRBV6-3 and TRBJ2-7, with 7 positions matching TRBD1. Germline CDR1 MNHEY, CDR2 SVGEGT. The J segment lost 2 bases and the V segment lost 5 bases, leaving 6 bases of the junction unmatched. The CDR3 contains 14 residues. CDR3 sequence (DNA): TGTGCCAGCAGTGGGACAGTGAGGGCCTACGAGCAGTACTTC. It specifies CASSGTVRAYEQYF.

This clonotype was observed a few times. The V and J genes are TRBV6-5 and TRBJ2-5; 8 bases are a match to TRBD1. The J segment lost 5 bases and the V segment lost 6 bases, leaving 5 bases of the junction unmatched. The CDR3 loop spans 13 amino acids. Germline CDR1 and CDR2: MNHEY and SVGAGI. CDR3 coding DNA: TGTGCCAGCAGGACAGGGGACGGGGAGACCCAGTACTTC. Translation: CASRTGDGETQYF.

The genes are TRBV6-2 or TRBV6-3 and TRBJ2-6; no definite D call. The CDR3 consists of 14 residues. V was cut by 4 bases and J by 2 bases, with 6 bases left in between. In germline, CDR1 is MNHEY, CDR2 SVGEGT. Here the CDR3 reads CASSSAPGANVLTF. The CDR3 DNA reads TGTGCCAGCAGTTCGGCACCTGGGGCCAACGTCCTGACTTTC.

J is TRBJ2-1 and V is TRBV2; 12 bases are a match to TRBD2. CDR3 length: 14 residues. Looked up from germline, CDR1 is SNHLY and CDR2 is FYNNEI. V trimming: 8 bases; J trimming: 6 bases; junction bases outside the gene matches: 5. This chain's CDR3 is CASLLAGGLNEQFF. The CDR3 DNA sequence: TGTGCCAGCCTACTAGCGGGGGGTCTCAATGAGCAGTTCTTC.

In its sample, this clonotype was seen a few times. V gene TRBV10-3 combines with J gene TRBJ2-1; 7 nucleotides agree with TRBD2. Germline V gene sequence: CDR1 ENHRY, CDR2 SYGVKD. The CDR3 runs 17 residues. The V segment lost 3 bases and the J segment 0 bases; nucleotides outside the gene matches: 8. DNA of the CDR3: TGTGCCATCAGTGACCTTAGCGGGCCTAGCTCCTACAATGAGCAGTTCTTC. It encodes CAISDLSGPSSYNEQFF.

In its sample, this clonotype was seen a few times. The rearrangement joins TRBV5-1 to TRBJ2-5; D is unresolved. From germline, CDR1 is SGHRS and CDR2 YFSETQ. The CDR3 sequence is 14 residues long. Trimming took off 5 bases at V and 1 base at J, with 12 bases between the two ends. The CDR3 spells CASRRSQTQETQYF. CDR3 sequence (DNA): TGCGCCAGCAGAAGATCACAGACCCAAGAGACCCAGTACTTC.

This clonotype turned up a few times. The chain employs TRBV10-3 and TRBJ2-7; TRBD1 or TRBD2 may be the D gene (5 bases each). This CDR3 comprises 14 residues. With 6 bases removed from V and 2 bases from J, the gap between germline ends came to 14 bases. Per germline, CDR1 ENHRY and CDR2 SYGVKD. The chain's CDR3 is CAIRGPSGTYEQYF. The DNA of the CDR3 is TGTGCCATCAGGGGGCCCTCCGGGACCTACGAGCAGTACTTC.

This clonotype came up many times. The chain links TRBV9 to TRBJ1-1; D is ambiguous. The CDR3 is 14 residues long. V lost 4 bases to trimming and J lost 5 bases, with 15 bases between them. The germline gives CDR1 SGDLS, CDR2 YYNGEE. CDR3 DNA: TGTGCCAGCAGCCCACCAGCGGGTAGAACTGAAGCTTTCTTT. Amino acids: CASSPPAGRTEAFF.

The rearrangement uses TRBV20-1 and TRBJ2-3; the match to TRBD2 covers 7 bases. V gave up 6 bases and J gave up 2 bases; unmatched junction bases: 5. The CDR3 contains 13 residues. Germline loops: CDR1 DFQATT, CDR2 SNEGSKA (reference sequence). The CDR3, as DNA: TGCAGTGCAACTAGCGAGCTCACAGATACGCAGTATTTT. This sequence encodes CSATSELTDTQYF.

The CDR3 sequence: CASSVGASGETQYF. The DNA of the CDR3 is TGTGCCAGCAGCGTAGGGGCTAGCGGGGAGACCCAGTACTTC. V usage is TRBV9 and J usage is TRBJ2-5, with 8 bases matching TRBD2. Germline V gives CDR1 SGDLS, CDR2 YYNGEE. After removal of 0 bases from V and 5 bases from J, the junction contained 3 bases not matched to a gene. The CDR3 spans 14 residues.

This clonotype was seen a few times. This chain's CDR3 is CASSLYPSGNEKLFF. CDR3 nucleotides: TGCGCCAGCAGCCTTTACCCCTCAGGGAATGAAAAACTGTTTTTT. This chain links TRBV4-1 with TRBJ1-4; tentative D call: TRBD1 (5 bases). Germline values: CDR1 MGHRA, CDR2 YSYEKL. The CDR3 has 15 amino acids. V lost 4 bases to trimming and J lost 5 bases, with 14 bases between them.